This T cell receptor (beta chain) was identified in a study of T-cell memory formation after mild COVID-19. Points from the study as a whole: There was a balanced CD4/CD8 profile in clones contracting day 15 to 85, and later expanders leaned CD4+.

This clonotype occurred many times. Its antigen is still unknown. TCRdb processed the 5' RACE reads anew with MiXCR; each CDR3 protein has one entry. The table has 150,000 to 200,000 distinct CDR3 sequences, about 14% seen once; the top ten hold over 12%. In germline, CDR1 is SGHRS, CDR2 YFSETQ. CDR3 length equals 15 residues. The trim removed 4 bases at V and 2 bases at J, leaving 6 bases unmatched. Material for sequencing was PBMCs or a T cell subset sorted from them (not recorded which). This sequence originates from an adult woman who had mild COVID-19 (a few samples of this study predate the infection). Cell type and time point are not known. The rearrangement joins TRBV5-1 to TRBJ2-5; 9 nucleotides agree with TRBD2. This CDR3 is CASSPRLAGQETQYF. Written as DNA, the CDR3 is TGCGCCAGCAGCCCACGCCTAGCGGGGCAAGAGACCCAGTACTTC.